This is a list of T cell receptor beta chains from one sample in a study of T cells in Graves' hyperthyroidism and ophthalmopathy. TCRdb re-analysed the multiplex PCR reads in MiXCR, keeping a single row per CDR3 protein. The sample lists some 400,000 distinct CDR3 sequences; 11% to 15% were seen once. The sequenced material came from blood. Receptors were obtained from a woman aged 55-75 years with Graves' hyperthyroidism. Each CDR3 is given with its conserved first and last residue. A D gene is named only where the DNA matches it firmly. Not all rows give a size; the values are once, few, many and, for expanded clones, a class.

j_call v_call d_call clone_size cdr3_aa cdr3_nt
TRBJ2-3 TRBV30 TRBD2 many CAWSRASGNLNTQYF TGTGCCTGGAGTAGGGCAAGCGGGAATCTGAATACGCAGTATTTT
TRBJ2-1 TRBV5-1 TRBD2 many CASSLAEVTSGYSNEQFF TGCGCCAGCAGCTTGGCAGAGGTGACTAGCGGTTACTCCAATGAGCAGTTCTTC
TRBJ1-5 TRBV19 NA NA CASSRRTDPSNQPQHF TGTGCCAGTAGCAGGAGGACCGACCCTAGCAATCAGCCCCAGCATTTT
TRBJ1-5 TRBV19 NA NA CASSPQGRDQPQHF TGTGCCAGTAGTCCGCAGGGTCGGGATCAGCCCCAGCATTTT
TRBJ2-7 TRBV6-2/TRBV6-3 NA many CASSSPYRDYEQYF TGTGCCAGCAGTTCCCCCTACCGAGATTACGAGCAGTACTTC
TRBJ2-7 TRBV11-2 NA few CASSLGRGKDRLAKQYF TGTGCCAGCAGCTTAGGTAGGGGTAAGGACCGACTCGCGAAGCAGTACTTC
TRBJ2-7 TRBV6-1 NA many CASRLYDEQYF TGTGCCAGCAGGTTGTACGACGAGCAGTACTTC
TRBJ1-5 TRBV28 TRBD1 many CASSLGTGLQPQHF TGTGCCAGCAGTTTAGGGACAGGGCTTCAGCCCCAGCATTTT
TRBJ2-4 TRBV6-1 NA few CASSLLGIQYF TGTGCCAGCAGTCTTCTAGGCATTCAGTACTTC
TRBJ2-2 TRBV10-3 NA many CAISEQVGFNTGELFF TGTGCCATCAGTGAGCAAGTAGGATTCAACACCGGGGAGCTGTTTTTT
TRBJ2-3 TRBV24-1 NA many CATSDFATSTDTQYF TGTGCCACCAGTGATTTTGCCACTAGCACAGATACGCAGTATTTT
TRBJ2-7 TRBV7-9 TRBD1 many CASSLVPRDREHEQYF TGTGCCAGCAGCTTAGTTCCCCGGGACAGGGAACACGAGCAGTACTTC
TRBJ2-7 TRBV6-1 NA many CASSGERGREQYF TGTGCCAGCAGTGGAGAAAGGGGACGCGAGCAGTACTTC
TRBJ1-1 TRBV20-1 NA many CSARDTHRASGAEAFF TGCAGTGCTAGAGATACCCACCGGGCTTCCGGCGCTGAAGCTTTCTTT
TRBJ2-1 TRBV12-3/TRBV12-4 TRBD1 NA CASSTLWTGSSYNEQFF TGTGCCAGCAGTACACTATGGACAGGGAGCTCCTACAATGAGCAGTTCTTC
TRBJ1-1 TRBV19 TRBD1 few CASSQGQRYTEAFF TGTGCCAGTAGCCAGGGACAGAGGTACACTGAAGCTTTCTTT
TRBJ2-5 TRBV30 TRBD1 many CAYGTGVGETQYF TGTGCCTACGGGACAGGGGTTGGAGAGACCCAGTACTTC
TRBJ2-1 TRBV6-1 NA NA CASSTGLQPYNEQFF TGTGCCAGCAGCACGGGACTTCAACCCTACAATGAGCAGTTCTTC
TRBJ2-7 TRBV28 TRBD2 many CASRRSGSYEQYF TGTGCCAGCAGACGTAGCGGGAGCTACGAGCAGTACTTC
TRBJ1-5 TRBV6-2/TRBV6-3 NA many CASSRPPVGTGNQPQHF TGTGCCAGCAGCCGCCCCCCTGTAGGGACGGGGAATCAGCCCCAGCATTTT
TRBJ2-1 TRBV5-1 TRBD2 many CASSTPRDYGNEQFF TGCGCCAGCAGCACACCTCGGGACTACGGCAATGAGCAGTTCTTC
TRBJ2-4 TRBV19 NA NA CASSSGSWAKNIQYF TGTGCCAGTAGTAGCGGTTCGTGGGCCAAAAACATTCAGTACTTC
TRBJ1-2 TRBV28 NA many CASRRDVNYGYTF TGTGCCAGCAGGAGGGACGTAAACTATGGCTACACCTTC
TRBJ1-5 TRBV20-1 NA many CSASSGGARDNQPQHF TGCAGTGCTAGTTCCGGCGGGGCAAGGGACAATCAGCCCCAGCATTTT
TRBJ2-5 TRBV18 TRBD2 few CASSPLAGGNQETQYF TGTGCCAGCTCACCACTGGCGGGAGGGAATCAAGAGACCCAGTACTTC
TRBJ2-1 TRBV11-2 NA many CASSPGWGEVLYNEQFF TGTGCCAGCAGCCCCGGATGGGGGGAGGTTCTCTACAATGAGCAGTTCTTC
TRBJ2-7 TRBV5-1 TRBD2 NA CASSLEAGGTYEQYF TGCGCCAGCAGCTTGGAGGCGGGAGGCACCTACGAGCAGTACTTC
TRBJ1-3 TRBV28 TRBD1 many CASRPTGVGNTIYF TGTGCCAGCAGACCGACAGGGGTGGGAAACACCATATATTTT
TRBJ2-3 TRBV10-2 TRBD2 many CASSIAGGNTDTQYF TGCGCCAGCAGTATAGCGGGAGGAAACACAGATACGCAGTATTTT
TRBJ2-7 TRBV30 TRBD2 NA CAWSPAGLVSYEQYF TGTGCCTGGAGCCCCGCGGGACTAGTCTCCTACGAGCAGTACTTC
TRBJ1-1 TRBV5-1 TRBD1 NA CASSNRGSDTEAFF TGCGCCAGCAGCAACAGGGGCTCAGACACTGAAGCTTTCTTT
TRBJ2-7 TRBV12-3/TRBV12-4 NA NA CASSLADSSYEQYF TGTGCCAGCAGTTTAGCCGACAGCTCCTACGAGCAGTACTTC
TRBJ2-4 TRBV29-1 NA many CSVFRPQGPIDIQYF TGCAGCGTATTCCGGCCACAGGGCCCTATAGACATTCAGTACTTC
TRBJ1-2 TRBV10-3 NA NA CAIRPRYYEANYGYTF TGTGCCATCAGGCCCCGCTACTACGAAGCTAACTATGGCTACACCTTC
TRBJ1-4 TRBV7-3 TRBD1 NA CASSLRGQPNEKLFF TGTGCCAGCAGCCTCCGGGGACAGCCTAATGAAAAACTGTTTTTT
TRBJ2-2 TRBV20-1 TRBD2 many CSAGTSGSTGELFF TGCAGTGCCGGAACTAGCGGTAGCACCGGGGAGCTGTTTTTT
TRBJ1-1 TRBV7-9 NA many CASSLFNRDGEAFF TGTGCCAGCAGCTTATTCAATCGAGACGGTGAAGCTTTCTTT
TRBJ1-2 TRBV10-2 TRBD1 few CASSAGDFGTGGGYTF TGCGCCAGCAGTGCTGGGGACTTTGGGACAGGGGGCGGCTACACCTTC
TRBJ2-7 TRBV6-6 NA few CASSYTGTPTREQYF TGTGCCAGCAGTTACACCGGGACTCCAACCAGGGAGCAGTACTTC
TRBJ1-4 TRBV19 NA NA CASKPATNEKLFF TGTGCCAGTAAGCCTGCAACTAATGAAAAACTGTTTTTT
TRBJ2-7 TRBV28 TRBD2 many CASSPLAGGVNEQYF TGTGCCAGCAGCCCTCTAGCGGGAGGTGTCAACGAGCAGTACTTC
TRBJ2-1 TRBV5-1 NA NA CASSADWVNNEQFF TGCGCCAGCAGCGCTGACTGGGTAAACAATGAGCAGTTCTTC
TRBJ1-5 TRBV5-1 NA many CASSFDGDQPQHF TGCGCCAGCAGCTTCGACGGGGATCAGCCCCAGCATTTT
TRBJ2-5 TRBV28 NA many CASSLVGGPETQYF TGTGCCAGCAGTTTAGTGGGGGGGCCGGAGACCCAGTACTTC
TRBJ1-1 TRBV10-2 NA NA CASKDSEAFF TGCGCCAGCAAAGACAGTGAAGCTTTCTTT
TRBJ2-5 TRBV5-1 NA many CASSLREETQYF TGCGCCAGCAGCTTGAGGGAAGAGACCCAGTACTTC
TRBJ2-7 TRBV29-1 NA many CSVVIRGNEQYF TGCAGCGTTGTGATCAGGGGCAACGAGCAGTACTTC
TRBJ2-7 TRBV5-1 TRBD1 few CASSEDRAYEQYF TGCGCCAGCAGCGAGGACAGGGCGTACGAGCAGTACTTC
TRBJ1-2 TRBV5-1 NA NA CASSQETGGFYGYTF TGCGCCAGCAGCCAGGAGACGGGGGGGTTTTATGGCTACACCTTC
TRBJ2-3 TRBV2 NA many CASQLVRGPTDTQYF TGTGCCAGCCAATTGGTCCGGGGACCCACAGATACGCAGTATTTT
TRBJ2-1 TRBV20-1 TRBD1 NA CSARTGGASYEQFF TGCAGTGCGAGAACAGGGGGCGCGAGTTATGAGCAGTTCTTC